A selection of T cell receptor beta chains follows, all from one sample in a study of blood T cell repertoires in COVID-19. Sequenced by immunoSEQ multiplex PCR; TCRdb stores in-frame clones only, minus some. This table holds tens of thousands of clones, about 92% found once. What was sequenced was peripheral blood. Receptor source: a woman aged 55-69 years with active COVID-19. Both conserved end residues are part of each CDR3. A D gene is named only where the DNA matches it firmly. Rows may omit the clone size; those that give it use once, few, many or a size class.

DNA: TGTGCCAGCAGTCCCCGTGGGGAGGGTTCAACCAGTGGCTACACCTTC
CDR3: CASSPRGEGSTSGYTF
D: NA
size: NA
J: TRBJ1-2
V: TRBV27

DNA: TGTGCCAGCAGTTCATTTGACAGGGTTCGATCGGGTAACGAGCAGTACTTC
CDR3: CASSSFDRVRSGNEQYF
D: TRBD1
size: NA
J: TRBJ2-7
V: TRBV28

DNA: TGTGCCAGCAGCCAACTCGTAAAAGAGACCCAGTACTTC
CDR3: CASSQLVKETQYF
D: NA
size: NA
J: TRBJ2-5
V: TRBV5-6

DNA: TGTGCCAGCAGCTTCCACACACGGTCGGGTGAAGCTTTCTTT
CDR3: CASSFHTRSGEAFF
D: NA
size: NA
J: TRBJ1-1
V: TRBV7-8

DNA: TGTGCCAGTAGTACGACCGACAGGGAAGCTGAAGCTTTCTTT
CDR3: CASSTTDREAEAFF
D: TRBD1
size: once
J: TRBJ1-1
V: TRBV19

DNA: TGTGCCAGCAGTTACAGGGACGACATTCAGTACTTC
CDR3: CASSYRDDIQYF
D: NA
size: NA
J: TRBJ2-4
V: TRBV12-3/TRBV12-4

DNA: TGTGCCAGCAGCCCAACAGGTGTTTTTGAAAAACTGTTTTTT
CDR3: CASSPTGVFEKLFF
D: NA
size: NA
J: TRBJ1-4
V: TRBV3-1/TRBV3-2

DNA: TGTGCCAGCAGTCCCTTCACAGATTTCATGAACACTGAAGCTTTCTTT
CDR3: CASSPFTDFMNTEAFF
D: NA
size: NA
J: TRBJ1-1
V: TRBV6-2/TRBV6-3

DNA: TGTGCCAGCGTCCCGTCCGTGGGGTCGGGGTACAATGAGCAGTTCTTC
CDR3: CASVPSVGSGYNEQFF
D: NA
size: NA
J: TRBJ2-1
V: TRBV28

DNA: TGTGCCAGCAGCCAAGAGCTAGCGGGCGCTTACTACAATGAGCAGTTCTTC
CDR3: CASSQELAGAYYNEQFF
D: TRBD2
size: NA
J: TRBJ2-1
V: TRBV3-1/TRBV3-2

DNA: TGTGCCAGCAGAGGCAGGGGGCGAGGTGAGCAGTTCTTC
CDR3: CASRGRGRGEQFF
D: TRBD1
size: NA
J: TRBJ2-1
V: TRBV3-1/TRBV3-2

DNA: TGTGCCAGCAGTGACAGGGGGGGGTACGAGCAGTACTTC
CDR3: CASSDRGGYEQYF
D: TRBD1
size: once
J: TRBJ2-7
V: TRBV6-6

DNA: TGTGCCAGCAGCGGCGTAGGGAGGGGCTACAATGAGCAGTTCTTC
CDR3: CASSGVGRGYNEQFF
D: TRBD2
size: NA
J: TRBJ2-1
V: TRBV9

DNA: TGTGCCACTCGGAGACAGGGTTCTGAAGCTTTCTTT
CDR3: CATRRQGSEAFF
D: TRBD1
size: NA
J: TRBJ1-1
V: TRBV12-3/TRBV12-4

DNA: TGTGCCTGGAGTGTTCCGGGACAGGGGAGTAAGCCCCAGCATTTT
CDR3: CAWSVPGQGSKPQHF
D: TRBD1
size: NA
J: TRBJ1-5
V: TRBV30